This T cell receptor beta chain is drawn from a study of T cell changes during pregnancy in multiple sclerosis. Germline-derived CDR1 and CDR2 are SGHVS and FQNEAQ. Unmatched junction bases numbered 7, after V lost 5 bases and J lost 1 base. The CDR3 length is 17 residues. Sequencing was performed with immunoSEQ multiplex PCR; in TCRdb, only in-frame clones are kept and a portion is missing. Among 85,000 to 100,000 clones, about 92% were seen once, and the ten largest hold over 1.5%. V usage is TRBV7-8 and J usage is TRBJ2-3; 12 nucleotides agree with TRBD2. The sequence came from a female donor with multiple sclerosis, enrolled in a pregnancy study. The sample consisted of peripheral blood, taken in the first trimester of pregnancy. DNA of the CDR3: TGTGCCAGCAGCAAGCTAGCGGGAGGGCCCGGCACAGATACGCAGTATTTT. It codes for CASSKLAGGPGTDTQYF. Together with reference TRBV7-8 and TRBJ2-3, the CDR3 gives the full variable domain: GAGVSQSPRYKVAKRGQDVALRCDPISGHVSLFWYQQALGQGPEFLTYFQNEAQLDKSGLPSDRFFAERPEGSVSTLKIQRTQQEDSAVYLCASSKLAGGPGTDTQYFGPGTRLTVL.